This T cell receptor (beta chain) is from a study of cytomegalovirus exposure and HLA in healthy donors. This clone appeared a single time. As yet, its antigen is unknown. Nominally healthy donors provided the samples, though records likely missed some immune exposures. Primers for the PCR totalled 60 Vbeta and 13 Jbeta. The assay was immunoSEQ multiplex PCR, and TCRdb's table has in-frame clones only and misses some. The sample shows some 150,000 clones, 82% of them seen only once. Study-wide results and caveats: Sequencing had likely introduced a cluster of highly shared sequence variants as an artifact. In vitro confirmation showed a few CMV-associated chains to be CMV antigen specific.

Trimming took 0 bases from V and 4 from J, leaving 10 bases between them. Germline values: CDR1 SGHDN, CDR2 FVKESK. The CDR3 extends over 15 amino acids. V is TRBV14 and J is TRBJ2-1, with D uncertain. The material sequenced was PBMCs. The TCR was taken from a woman in her fifties or sixties in good health and CMV-seropositive. The CDR3 protein is CASSQDLGAYNEQFF. CDR3 DNA: TGTGCCAGCAGCCAAGATCTCGGAGCTTACAATGAGCAGTTCTTC. Variable domain in full (rest from reference TRBV14 and TRBJ2-1): EAGVTQFPSHSVIEKGQTVTLRCDPISGHDNLYWYRRVMGKEIKFLLHFVKESKQDESGMPNNRFLAERTGGTYSTLKVQPAELEDSGVYFCASSQDLGAYNEQFFGPGTRLTVL.